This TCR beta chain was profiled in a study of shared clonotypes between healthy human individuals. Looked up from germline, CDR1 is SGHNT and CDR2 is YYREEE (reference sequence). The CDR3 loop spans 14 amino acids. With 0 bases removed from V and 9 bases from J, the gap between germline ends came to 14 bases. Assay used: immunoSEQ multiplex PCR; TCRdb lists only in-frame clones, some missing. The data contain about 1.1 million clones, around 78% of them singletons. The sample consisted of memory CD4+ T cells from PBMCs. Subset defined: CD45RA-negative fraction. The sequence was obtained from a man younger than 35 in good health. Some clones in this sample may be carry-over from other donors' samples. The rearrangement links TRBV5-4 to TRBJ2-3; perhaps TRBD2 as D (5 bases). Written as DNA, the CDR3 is TGTGCCAGCAGCTTGGCCTCCGGGGATGAGACGCAGTATTTT. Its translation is CASSLASGDETQYF.